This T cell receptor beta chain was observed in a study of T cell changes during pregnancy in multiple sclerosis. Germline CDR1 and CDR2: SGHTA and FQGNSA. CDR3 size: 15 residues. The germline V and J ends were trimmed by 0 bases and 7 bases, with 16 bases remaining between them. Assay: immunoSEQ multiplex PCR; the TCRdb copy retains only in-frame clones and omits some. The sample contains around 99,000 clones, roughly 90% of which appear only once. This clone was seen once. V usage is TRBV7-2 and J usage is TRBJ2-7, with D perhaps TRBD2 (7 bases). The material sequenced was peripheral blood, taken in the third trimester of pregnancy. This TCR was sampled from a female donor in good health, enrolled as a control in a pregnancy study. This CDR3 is CASSLALGGPGEQYF. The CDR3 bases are TGTGCCAGCAGCTTAGCGTTGGGGGGGCCCGGAGAGCAGTACTTC. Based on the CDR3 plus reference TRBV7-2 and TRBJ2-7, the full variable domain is GAGVSQSPSNKVTEKGKDVELRCDPISGHTALYWYRQSLGQGLEFLIYFQGNSAPDKSGLPSDRFSAERTGGSVSTLTIQRTQQEDSAVYLCASSLALGGPGEQYFGPGTRLTVT.